This T cell receptor (beta chain) appears in the sequencing data of a study of cytomegalovirus exposure and HLA in healthy donors. Study as a whole: T cells numbering around 190 million yielded some 120 million unique TCR beta sequences in an earlier analysis. Caucasian-associated ancestry cluster membership applied to approximately 84% of 398 genotyped donors. Study-wide results and limits: Sequencing artifact likely explains a cluster of highly shared sequence variants. High specificity and sensitivity for cytomegalovirus status were reported for the classifier.

In the PCR, 60 Vbeta and 13 Jbeta primers were used. Method: immunoSEQ multiplex PCR; TCRdb's copy keeps in-frame clones and lacks some. Here the sample spans 150,000 to 200,000 clones, over 70% being singletons. The length of the CDR3 is 14 residues. CDR1 and CDR2 from the germline V gene are SQVTM and ANQGSEA. J was trimmed by 0 bases and V by 5 bases; bases with no gene match: 3. Worth noting for this clone: What it binds is unknown.

The V call is TRBV29-1, the J call TRBJ2-1; 8 bases fit TRBD1. What was sequenced was PBMCs. The source of this sequence is a woman aged 25 to 39 in good health and CMV-seronegative. The CDR3 sequence: CSVRDRSSYNEQFF. The CDR3, as DNA: TGCAGCGTTCGGGACAGGAGCTCCTACAATGAGCAGTTCTTC.